This T cell receptor (beta chain) derives from a study of human T cells and chemical hapten exposure. Study-level points and caveats: No alteration of TCRs above 1 in 1000 frequency was seen with DPC sensitization.

Regarding time point: healthy volunteer bleed at 2 weeks. Total RNA came from unfractionated whole blood. On this clonotype itself: Its target is not known.

Unique molecular identifiers were attached to individual cDNA molecules during library preparation. Methods used by the authors: Samples contained a median of roughly 96,000 TCRs, with a range of roughly 23,224 to 700,000. TCRdb itself ran the RACE reads through MiXCR, one entry per CDR3 protein. What appears here as the V and J calls and clone size reflects TCRdb's work, not the paper's. The repertoire has 30,000 to 35,000 distinct CDR3 sequences, 6.5% to 9% of them found once; the top ten carry 9.9%. CDR3 length: 18 residues. CDR1 is LGHDT, CDR2 YNNKEL, per germline (reference sequence). V was trimmed by 5 bases and J by 6 bases, leaving 23 bases between them.

What was sequenced was whole blood. The origin of this receptor is a human donor in good health. Some clones in this sample may be carry-over from other donors' samples. This sequence joins TRBV3-1 and TRBJ1-6, with D possibly matching TRBD1 (5 bases). The CDR3 DNA is TGTGCCAGCAGCATTCAACCCGGGGGGATCGGGGGTAATTCACCCCTCCACTTT. Translated: CASSIQPGGIGGNSPLHF.